The 22 T cell receptor beta chains in this list originate from one sample, sequenced in a study of spatial heterogeneity in lung cancer. TCRdb redid the calling of the 5' RACE reads with MiXCR, one entry per CDR3 protein. The sample holds some 70,000 distinct CDR3 sequences, about an eighth seen once. Time point specified: sample taken at primary tumor resection. Extraction of whole RNA from tumor, nontumor lung or frozen PBMC preceded unsorted sequencing. Sequenced material: PBMCs, taken at surgery. The receptors come from a male donor with early-stage non-small cell lung cancer.

This clonotype appeared a few times. The CDR3 DNA follows: TGTGCCAGCGGCGGGCCCCTAATCAACTCACCCCTCCACTTT. Translation: CASGGPLINSPLHF. The rearrangement links TRBV28 to TRBJ1-6; unclear D gene. Trimming cost V 8 bases and J 10 bases, with 18 bases left between them. CDR3 length: 14 residues. The germline V gene encodes CDR1 MDHEN and CDR2 SYDVKM.

This clonotype has just a few counts. The chain uses TRBV29-1 and TRBJ2-5; D gene unclear. Trimming removed 5 bases at V and 7 bases at J, with 11 bases between. Germline loops: CDR1 SQVTM, CDR2 ANQGSEA. The CDR3 length is 11 residues. CDR3 sequence reads: CSVSTSLTQYF. CDR3 DNA sequence: TGCAGCGTTTCAACCAGCTTGACCCAGTACTTC.

This clonotype turned up a few times. This sequence joins TRBV12-3 or TRBV12-4 and TRBJ2-1, with a weak D call TRBD2 (5 bases). CDR3 length: 16 residues. With 3 bases removed from V and 0 bases from J, the gap between germline ends came to 12 bases. This chain's CDR3 is CASSFSPGSSYNEQFF. Written as DNA, the CDR3 is TGTGCCAGCAGTTTCTCTCCGGGGAGCTCCTACAATGAGCAGTTCTTC.

The chain uses TRBV3-1 and TRBJ2-5; D gene ambiguous. The CDR3 is 15 residues long. Germline V gives CDR1 LGHDT, CDR2 YNNKEL (reference sequence). V shed 0 bases and J shed 5 bases, with 13 bases lying between them. The CDR3 region is CASSQDSGLYETQYF. The CDR3 region has the DNA TGTGCCAGCAGCCAAGATTCAGGCCTTTACGAGACCCAGTACTTC.

The chain couples TRBV30 to TRBJ2-4; 8 bases line up with TRBD2. V dropped 2 bases and J dropped 6; count of bases not matched to a gene: 0. CDR1 and CDR2 from the germline V gene are GTSNPN and SVGIG (reference sequence). CDR3 size: 12 residues. The CDR3 nucleotides are TGTGCCTGGAGTCGGGAGGGAAACATTCAGTACTTC. Amino acid sequence: CAWSREGNIQYF.

This clonotype was observed at least ten times. This chain joins TRBV6-1 and TRBJ2-7; 7 nucleotides align to TRBD2. CDR3 length equals 14 residues. The ends lost 3 bases at V and 1 base at J; junction bases unmatched: 3. Germline CDR1 and CDR2: MNHNS and SASEGT. CDR3 protein: CASSDNGGSYEQYF. The CDR3 bases are TGTGCCAGCAGTGACAACGGGGGGTCCTACGAGCAGTACTTC.

The chain couples TRBV7-3 to TRBJ2-5; D is perhaps TRBD2 (6 bases). The CDR3 loop spans 14 amino acids. In germline, CDR1 is SGHTA, CDR2 FQGTGA. V gave up 3 bases and J gave up 3 bases, with 11 bases separating them. CDR3 sequence reads: CASSLSGVEETQYF. The CDR3 bases are TGTGCCAGCAGCTTGTCGGGAGTTGAAGAGACCCAGTACTTC.

This clonotype was seen only a few times. This chain links TRBV5-5 with TRBJ2-3; TRBD2 might be the D (5 bases). There are 15 residues in the CDR3. Per the germline V gene, CDR1 is SGHKS and CDR2 is YYEKEE (reference sequence). Trimming took 4 bases from V and 2 from J, leaving 14 bases between them. The CDR3 sequence is CASSAAGIYTDTQYF. The CDR3 bases are TGTGCCAGCAGCGCGGCGGGCATCTACACAGATACGCAGTATTTT.

This clonotype was observed a handful of times. The rearrangement links TRBV11-3 to TRBJ1-1; possibly TRBD1 for D (5 bases). V was pared by 5 bases and J by 0 bases, with 13 bases between. CDR1 is SGHNT and CDR2 is YENEEA in the germline V gene. This CDR3 contains 15 residues. Here the CDR3 reads CASSRGGTVNTEAFF. In DNA, the CDR3 is TGTGCCAGCAGCCGCGGGGGTACAGTGAACACTGAAGCTTTCTTT.

In this sample, this clonotype turned up many times. The rearrangement joins TRBV5-1 to TRBJ1-3, with D hard to call. Trimming pared 7 bases from V and 3 bases from J, leaving 5 bases between. The CDR3 loop spans 11 amino acids. The germline V gene has CDR1 SGHRS and CDR2 YFSETQ. CDR3 DNA: TGCGCCAGCCACGATGGAAACACCATATATTTT. It yields the protein CASHDGNTIYF.

Notes on this clonotype: At one end, the junction sequence differs from germline, possibly due to a read error. V gene TRBV7-7 combines with J gene TRBJ2-5; no definite D call. Germline CDR1 SSHAT, CDR2 FNYEAQ (reference sequence). The CDR3 is 13 residues long. The CDR3, as DNA: TGTGCTAGCAGCTTCGGCTGGCAAGAGACCCAGTACTTC. Translation: CASSFGWQETQYF.

The chain uses TRBV18 and TRBJ1-6, with a possible D match to TRBD1 (5 bases). Trimming took off 0 bases at V and 7 bases at J, with 10 bases between the two ends. This CDR3 is built from 15 residues. CDR1 is KGHSH and CDR2 is LQKENI in the germline V gene. This CDR3 reads CASSPPTGRNSPLHF. CDR3 DNA sequence: TGTGCCAGCTCACCACCTACAGGAAGGAATTCACCCCTCCACTTT.

On this clonotype itself: A much larger clone is a single base away; this may be a read error. The V and J genes are TRBV11-1 and TRBJ2-7; D is unresolved. The ends were cut back, 3 bases at V and 6 bases at J, with 9 bases in the middle. CDR3 length: 12 amino acids. Germline loops: CDR1 SGHAT, CDR2 FQDESV (reference sequence). The CDR3 spells CASSFQTCEQYF. The CDR3 nucleotides are TGTGCCAGCAGCTTCCAGACCTGCGAGCAGTACTTC.

This clonotype showed up just a few times. The chain uses TRBV3-1 and TRBJ1-2; 7 nucleotides agree with TRBD1. This CDR3 has 13 residues. Trimming at V came to 3 bases and at J to 6 bases, leaving 4 bases not matched to a gene. Germline CDR1 and CDR2: LGHDT and YNNKEL (reference sequence). CDR3 residues: CASSHYRGDGYTF. Here the CDR3 DNA reads TGTGCCAGCAGCCATTACAGGGGTGATGGCTACACCTTC.

V and J are TRBV19 and TRBJ2-5; TRBD2 might be the D (6 bases). From germline, CDR1 is LNHDA and CDR2 SQIVND (reference sequence). The V and J ends lost 1 base and 5 bases respectively, with 11 bases between them. CDR3 length: 14 residues. In DNA, the CDR3 is TGTGCCAGTAGTATAGGACTAGGACGCGAGACCCAGTACTTC. Its protein is CASSIGLGRETQYF.

The chain has TRBV4-2 and TRBJ2-7; 7 bases line up with TRBD1. The CDR3 consists of 14 residues. Trimming at V came to 4 bases and at J to 0 bases, leaving 3 bases not matched to a gene. Germline loops: CDR1 LGHNA, CDR2 YNFKEQ. Here the CDR3 DNA reads TGTGCCAGCAGCCTGGGACAGAGCTCCTACGAGCAGTACTTC. This sequence encodes CASSLGQSSYEQYF.

This clonotype was detected ten times or more. The chain combines TRBV7-9 with TRBJ1-6; 8 bases are shared with TRBD1. Trimming at V came to 3 bases and at J to 10 bases, leaving 2 bases not matched to a gene. This CDR3 spans 13 amino acids. Germline CDR1 reads SEHNR; CDR2 reads FQNEAQ (reference sequence). The CDR3: CASSLTGESPLHF. CDR3 DNA: TGTGCCAGCAGCTTGACAGGGGAGTCACCCCTCCACTTT.

This clonotype was observed many times. V gene TRBV4-2 combines with J gene TRBJ2-3, with 8 bases identical to TRBD2. Germline V lookup: CDR1 LGHNA, CDR2 YNFKEQ. V shed 1 base, J shed 4 bases, and the junction held 10 bases outside the gene matches. This CDR3 spans 17 amino acids. For the CDR3, the DNA is TGTGCCAGCAGCCAAGCCGCTACTAGCGGTCAAGCAGATACGCAGTATTTT. It yields the protein CASSQAATSGQADTQYF.

V and J are TRBV11-2 and TRBJ1-1; no reliable D call. Germline values: CDR1 SGHAT, CDR2 FQNNGV. This CDR3 has 12 amino acids. V was shortened by 3 bases and J by 7 bases, with 9 bases between the two germline ends. CDR3 protein: CASSLSGIEAFF. In nucleotides, the CDR3 is TGTGCCAGCAGCTTGTCAGGCATTGAAGCTTTCTTT.

This clonotype has only a few counts. V and J are TRBV5-6 and TRBJ1-1; 9 positions match TRBD1. This CDR3 has 15 residues. The germline gives CDR1 SGHDT, CDR2 YYEEEE. V lost 4 bases to trimming and J lost 4 bases; unmatched junction nucleotides: 8. The CDR3 spells CASSHRDRVFTEAFF. CDR3 DNA sequence: TGTGCCAGCAGCCACCGGGACAGGGTGTTCACTGAAGCTTTCTTT.

This clonotype has a count of ten or more. The chain recombines TRBV20-1 with TRBJ2-1, with D unclear. The CDR3 length is 11 residues. CDR1 DFQATT and CDR2 SNEGSKA come from the germline V gene (reference sequence). V lost 3 bases to trimming and J lost 3 bases, with 3 bases between them. This CDR3 reads CSASDYNEQFF. CDR3 nucleotides: TGCAGTGCTAGTGACTACAATGAGCAGTTCTTC.

Only a few counts were recorded for this clonotype. The chain links TRBV12-3 or TRBV12-4 to TRBJ1-2; a possible D gene is TRBD1 (5 bases). Trimming took off 3 bases at V and 7 bases at J, with 18 bases between the two ends. This CDR3 is built from 15 residues. The CDR3 DNA reads TGTGCCAGCAGTTTCGGACGGCTCAGGGCTCGTGGCTACACCTTC. Residues: CASSFGRLRARGYTF.